The source of this T cell receptor beta chain is a study of spatial heterogeneity in lung cancer. Noted time point: blood at routine non-recurrence follow-up after resection. Study-level findings and limits: Whereas they appeared in blood less at follow-up, ubiquitous expanded tumor TCRs appeared there more at resection.

One entry per CDR3 protein, called by TCRdb with MiXCR from the 5' RACE reads. The sample lists just over 70,000 distinct CDR3 sequences; around 8.9% were seen once. Looked up from germline, CDR1 is LGHNT and CDR2 is FRNRAP. CDR3 length equals 11 residues. V was clipped by 2 bases and J by 15 bases, with 12 bases between them. With respect to this clonotype: Its target is unknown.

The clonotype was recovered from a female donor with early-stage non-small cell lung cancer. The chain combines TRBV12-5 with TRBJ2-3; no definite D call. The sample consisted of PBMCs, taken at follow-up. CDR3 DNA sequence: TGTGCTAGTGGTTTGACCTCGGGCCCCTATTTT. This gives the protein CASGLTSGPYF.